The rows below give T cell receptor beta chains drawn from one sample of a study of blood T cells in healthy people across ages. Each CDR3 protein gets one entry after TCRdb re-called the 5' RACE reads with MiXCR. The sample comprises 800,000 or so distinct CDR3 sequences, 35% to 60% of which are singletons, and around 18% rests with the top ten. Sequencing was performed on blood. These TCRs come from a man older than 75 in good health. Each CDR3 is given with its conserved first and last residue. D genes are given only for firm matches. Clone size appears in some rows only: once, few, many, or a class for an expanded clone.

CDR3 protein: CASHRFAYGYTF; CDR3 DNA: TGTGCCAGCCACAGATTCGCCTATGGCTACACCTTC; V gene: TRBV28; clone size: few; J gene: TRBJ1-2; D gene: .
CDR3 protein: CASSQGRDSSYNEQFF; CDR3 DNA: TGCGCCAGCAGCCAAGGGCGGGACAGCTCCTACAATGAACAGTTCTTC; V gene: TRBV4-3; clone size: .; J gene: TRBJ2-1; D gene: .
CDR3 protein: CASSSGHPSTQETQYF; CDR3 DNA: TGCGCCAGCAGCTCAGGGCACCCTTCCACCCAAGAGACCCAGTACTTC; V gene: TRBV4-1; clone size: .; J gene: TRBJ2-5; D gene: .
CDR3 protein: CATSDLVTGQATDPGANVLTF; CDR3 DNA: TGTGCCACCAGTGATTTAGTAACGGGACAGGCCACTGACCCTGGGGCCAACGTCCTGACTTTC; V gene: TRBV24-1; clone size: .; J gene: TRBJ2-6; D gene: TRBD1
CDR3 protein: CASSYSKDGHTDTQYF; CDR3 DNA: TGTGCCAGCAGTTACTCGAAGGACGGCCACACAGATACGCAGTATTTT; V gene: TRBV6-6; clone size: few; J gene: TRBJ2-3; D gene: .
CDR3 protein: CASSLVSSGSSYNEQYF; CDR3 DNA: TGTGCCAGCAGTCTAGTGTCTAGCGGCAGCTCCTACAATGAGCAGTACTTC; V gene: TRBV7-2; clone size: .; J gene: TRBJ2-7; D gene: TRBD2
CDR3 protein: CSARGSGSETQYF; CDR3 DNA: TGCAGTGCTAGGGGGAGCGGGAGCGAGACCCAGTACTTC; V gene: TRBV20-1; clone size: .; J gene: TRBJ2-5; D gene: TRBD2
CDR3 protein: CASSQELANSPLHF; CDR3 DNA: TGTGCCAGCAGCCAAGAATTGGCGAATTCACCCCTCCACTTT; V gene: TRBV14; clone size: .; J gene: TRBJ1-6; D gene: .
CDR3 protein: CASSLGLDQETQYF; CDR3 DNA: TGTGCCAGCAGCTTAGGTCTAGACCAAGAGACCCAGTACTTC; V gene: TRBV7-7; clone size: .; J gene: TRBJ2-5; D gene: .
CDR3 protein: CASSNGTSGSFKQFF; CDR3 DNA: TGTGCCAGCAGCAACGGGACTAGCGGGAGTTTTAAGCAGTTCTTC; V gene: TRBV21-1; clone size: few; J gene: TRBJ2-1; D gene: .
CDR3 protein: CASSLEGLFSYEQYF; CDR3 DNA: TGTGCCAGCAGCTTAGAGGGTCTGTTCTCCTACGAGCAGTACTTC; V gene: TRBV7-2; clone size: many; J gene: TRBJ2-7; D gene: .
CDR3 protein: CASSDSGTGGGGYTF; CDR3 DNA: TGTGCCAGCAGTGATTCAGGGACAGGGGGAGGTGGCTACACCTTC; V gene: TRBV2; clone size: .; J gene: TRBJ1-2; D gene: TRBD1
CDR3 protein: CASSSPGRKANEQFF; CDR3 DNA: TGTGCCAGCAGCTCTCCGGGACGTAAGGCCAATGAGCAGTTCTTC; V gene: TRBV7-2; clone size: .; J gene: TRBJ2-1; D gene: .
CDR3 protein: CASSSVGGVETQYF; CDR3 DNA: TGCGCCAGCAGCTCGGTGGGTGGGGTAGAGACCCAGTACTTC; V gene: TRBV5-1; clone size: .; J gene: TRBJ2-5; D gene: .
CDR3 protein: CASSFVGGSIPDTRYF; CDR3 DNA: TGTGCCAGCAGTTTCGTCGGCGGGAGCATACCAGATACGCGGTATTTT; V gene: TRBV12-3/TRBV12-4; clone size: .; J gene: TRBJ2-3; D gene: TRBD2
CDR3 protein: CASSVDVYGPEAFF; CDR3 DNA: TGTGCCAGCAGCGTAGATGTATACGGACCTGAAGCTTTCTTT; V gene: TRBV9; clone size: .; J gene: TRBJ1-1; D gene: .
CDR3 protein: CASSTTVNNQPQHF; CDR3 DNA: TGTGCCAGCAGCACTACAGTAAACAATCAGCCCCAGCATTTT; V gene: TRBV7-9; clone size: .; J gene: TRBJ1-5; D gene: .
CDR3 protein: CASSQDLANPQEDTQYF; CDR3 DNA: TGCGCCAGCAGCCAAGACCTAGCGAACCCCCAAGAGGATACGCAGTATTTT; V gene: TRBV4-1; clone size: .; J gene: TRBJ2-3; D gene: .
CDR3 protein: CASSQQSGNSHNEQFF; CDR3 DNA: TGTGCCAGCAGTCAACAGAGCGGGAACTCCCACAATGAGCAGTTCTTC; V gene: TRBV28; clone size: .; J gene: TRBJ2-1; D gene: TRBD2
CDR3 protein: CASSYSGGQEAQYF; CDR3 DNA: TGTGCCAGCAGTTACTCTGGAGGGCAAGAGGCCCAGTACTTC; V gene: TRBV6-5; clone size: .; J gene: TRBJ2-5; D gene: .
CDR3 protein: CASTRGGQGLSGANVLTF; CDR3 DNA: TGTGCCAGCACCCGAGGGGGACAGGGGTTATCTGGGGCCAACGTCCTGACTTTC; V gene: TRBV5-5; clone size: .; J gene: TRBJ2-6; D gene: TRBD1
CDR3 protein: CASRLSSTGANVLTF; CDR3 DNA: TGCGCCAGCAGATTATCTAGTACTGGGGCCAACGTCCTGACTTTC; V gene: TRBV5-1; clone size: once; J gene: TRBJ2-6; D gene: .
CDR3 protein: CASSYSEVYEQYF; CDR3 DNA: TGTGCCAGCAGTTACTCAGAGGTTTACGAGCAGTACTTC; V gene: TRBV6-6; clone size: few; J gene: TRBJ2-7; D gene: .
CDR3 protein: CATRDSSTEAFF; CDR3 DNA: TGTGCCACCCGGGATAGCAGCACTGAAGCTTTCTTT; V gene: TRBV6-6; clone size: .; J gene: TRBJ1-1; D gene: .
CDR3 protein: CASSQAGSRKSHGYTF; CDR3 DNA: TGCGCCAGCAGCCAAGCCGGGTCGCGAAAGTCTCATGGCTACACCTTC; V gene: TRBV4-1; clone size: .; J gene: TRBJ1-2; D gene: .
CDR3 protein: CASTLDLGATQYF; CDR3 DNA: TGTGCCAGCACACTGGACCTAGGGGCGACCCAGTACTTC; V gene: TRBV6-6; clone size: .; J gene: TRBJ2-5; D gene: .
CDR3 protein: CATSDAAGQRGPGANVLTF; CDR3 DNA: TGTGCCACCAGTGATGCCGCGGGACAGAGGGGCCCTGGGGCCAACGTCCTGACTTTC; V gene: TRBV24-1; clone size: .; J gene: TRBJ2-6; D gene: .
CDR3 protein: CATSDFGQGADTQYF; CDR3 DNA: TGTGCCACCAGTGATTTCGGGCAGGGGGCGGATACGCAGTATTTT; V gene: TRBV24-1; clone size: many; J gene: TRBJ2-3; D gene: TRBD1
CDR3 protein: CASSQDLGTSGGQYF; CDR3 DNA: TGTGCCAGCAGCCAAGATTTGGGGACTAGCGGGGGACAGTACTTC; V gene: TRBV4-2; clone size: .; J gene: TRBJ2-7; D gene: TRBD2
CDR3 protein: CASSRNPGPQETQYF; CDR3 DNA: TGTGCCAGCAGCCGAAATCCGGGACCACAAGAGACCCAGTACTTC; V gene: TRBV3-1; clone size: .; J gene: TRBJ2-5; D gene: .
CDR3 protein: CASSLLAGGPLINEQFF; CDR3 DNA: TGTGCCAGCAGCCTACTAGCGGGAGGGCCCCTGATCAATGAGCAGTTCTTC; V gene: TRBV11-2; clone size: .; J gene: TRBJ2-1; D gene: TRBD2
CDR3 protein: CASSPGPEQPTQYF; CDR3 DNA: TGTGCCAGCAGTCCCGGACCGGAACAGCCAACCCAGTACTTC; V gene: TRBV27; clone size: .; J gene: TRBJ2-7; D gene: .
CDR3 protein: CAGREGASTDTQYF; CDR3 DNA: TGCGCCGGAAGGGAGGGTGCTAGCACAGATACGCAGTATTTT; V gene: TRBV5-1; clone size: .; J gene: TRBJ2-3; D gene: TRBD2
CDR3 protein: CASSYSFQRGMLDTQYF; CDR3 DNA: TGTGCCAGCAGTTACTCGTTCCAGCGGGGGATGCTGGATACGCAGTATTTT; V gene: TRBV6-5; clone size: .; J gene: TRBJ2-3; D gene: TRBD2
CDR3 protein: CASSVAGTTDTQYF; CDR3 DNA: TGTGCCAGCAGTGTCGCCGGGACTACCGATACGCAGTATTTT; V gene: TRBV12-3/TRBV12-4; clone size: .; J gene: TRBJ2-3; D gene: TRBD2
CDR3 protein: CSVDDGGNEQFF; CDR3 DNA: TGCAGCGTTGATGACGGCGGCAATGAGCAGTTCTTC; V gene: TRBV29-1; clone size: .; J gene: TRBJ2-1; D gene: .
CDR3 protein: CSVPGPMNTGELFF; CDR3 DNA: TGCAGCGTTCCCGGACCGATGAACACCGGGGAGCTGTTTTTT; V gene: TRBV29-1; clone size: few; J gene: TRBJ2-2; D gene: .
CDR3 protein: CSVEAVPTPAGYTF; CDR3 DNA: TGCAGCGTTGAAGCCGTGCCAACACCGGCTGGCTACACCTTC; V gene: TRBV29-1; clone size: .; J gene: TRBJ1-2; D gene: .
CDR3 protein: CASSLTSGGSTDTQYF; CDR3 DNA: TGTGCCAGCAGCTTAACTAGCGGGGGAAGCACAGATACGCAGTATTTT; V gene: TRBV3-1; clone size: .; J gene: TRBJ2-3; D gene: TRBD2
CDR3 protein: CASSPGTSWVDEQFF; CDR3 DNA: TGTGCCAGCAGCCCCGGGACTAGCTGGGTCGATGAGCAGTTCTTC; V gene: TRBV6-2/TRBV6-3; clone size: few; J gene: TRBJ2-1; D gene: TRBD2
CDR3 protein: CSAKGSGRANEQFF; CDR3 DNA: TGCAGTGCTAAAGGTAGCGGGAGGGCCAATGAGCAGTTCTTC; V gene: TRBV20-1; clone size: .; J gene: TRBJ2-1; D gene: TRBD2
CDR3 protein: CASPPSGASYEQYF; CDR3 DNA: TGTGCCAGCCCCCCTAGCGGGGCTTCCTACGAGCAGTACTTC; V gene: TRBV27; clone size: .; J gene: TRBJ2-7; D gene: TRBD2
CDR3 protein: CATSRGGQGETQFF; CDR3 DNA: TGTGCCACCAGCAGAGGGGGACAAGGAGAGACCCAGTTCTTC; V gene: TRBV15; clone size: .; J gene: TRBJ2-1; D gene: .
CDR3 protein: CSASAVGTDTQYF; CDR3 DNA: TGCAGTGCTTCAGCGGTTGGTACAGATACGCAGTATTTT; V gene: TRBV20-1; clone size: .; J gene: TRBJ2-3; D gene: .
CDR3 protein: CASSYPGDRNTEAFF; CDR3 DNA: TGTGCCAGCAGCTACCCTGGGGACAGGAACACTGAAGCTTTCTTT; V gene: TRBV28; clone size: .; J gene: TRBJ1-1; D gene: TRBD1
CDR3 protein: CASSHPYTGENTEAFF; CDR3 DNA: TGTGCCAGCAGTCACCCTTATACAGGGGAGAACACTGAAGCTTTCTTT; V gene: TRBV2; clone size: .; J gene: TRBJ1-1; D gene: TRBD1
CDR3 protein: CASSKGSLDSSYEQYF; CDR3 DNA: TGTGCCAGCAGCAAAGGCAGTTTGGACAGTTCCTACGAGCAGTACTTC; V gene: TRBV6-6; clone size: .; J gene: TRBJ2-7; D gene: .
CDR3 protein: CASSLRDTDSPLHF; CDR3 DNA: TGCGCCAGCAGCTTGAGGGACACAGATTCACCCCTCCACTTT; V gene: TRBV5-1; clone size: .; J gene: TRBJ1-6; D gene: .
CDR3 protein: CATSTLGTGGGNEQFF; CDR3 DNA: .; V gene: TRBV24-1; clone size: .; J gene: TRBJ2-5; D gene: .
CDR3 protein: CASSAYSGRQETQYF; CDR3 DNA: TGTGCCAGCAGTGCATATAGCGGGAGGCAAGAGACCCAGTACTTC; V gene: TRBV6-5; clone size: .; J gene: TRBJ2-5; D gene: TRBD2
CDR3 protein: CSLQGASYNEQFF; CDR3 DNA: TGCAGTCTGCAGGGGGCAAGCTACAATGAGCAGTTCTTC; V gene: TRBV29-1; clone size: few; J gene: TRBJ2-1; D gene: TRBD1
CDR3 protein: CASSHVAGGPSDNEQYF; CDR3 DNA: TGTGCCAGCAGTCATGTGGCCGGGGGCCCTTCTGACAATGAGCAGTACTTC; V gene: TRBV6-4; clone size: .; J gene: TRBJ2-7; D gene: .
CDR3 protein: CASSTQVKETQYF; CDR3 DNA: TGTGCCAGCAGCACACAGGTTAAAGAGACCCAGTACTTC; V gene: TRBV7-9; clone size: .; J gene: TRBJ2-5; D gene: .
CDR3 protein: CASIALGAGGPYEQYF; CDR3 DNA: TGTGCCAGCATCGCTCTGGGGGCGGGAGGGCCCTACGAGCAGTACTTC; V gene: TRBV7-8; clone size: few; J gene: TRBJ2-7; D gene: TRBD2
CDR3 protein: CSARVRGASSYNEQFF; CDR3 DNA: TGCAGTGCTAGAGTACGCGGGGCGAGCTCCTACAATGAGCAGTTCTTC; V gene: TRBV20-1; clone size: .; J gene: TRBJ2-1; D gene: .
CDR3 protein: CTSSQGGVGTQYF; CDR3 DNA: TGTACCAGCAGCCAAGGTGGGGTTGGTACGCAGTATTTT; V gene: TRBV3-1; clone size: .; J gene: TRBJ2-3; D gene: .
CDR3 protein: CSAGSGSPSYNEQFF; CDR3 DNA: TGCAGTGCTGGTAGCGGGAGCCCATCCTACAATGAGCAGTTCTTC; V gene: TRBV20-1; clone size: .; J gene: TRBJ2-1; D gene: TRBD2
CDR3 protein: CASSERGGQAQETQYF; CDR3 DNA: TGTGCCAGCAGTGAAAGGGGAGGGCAGGCCCAGGAGACCCAGTACTTC; V gene: TRBV2; clone size: once; J gene: TRBJ2-5; D gene: TRBD2
CDR3 protein: CATSRGMRQETQYF; CDR3 DNA: TGTGCCACCAGCAGAGGGATGCGACAAGAGACCCAGTACTTC; V gene: TRBV15; clone size: .; J gene: TRBJ2-5; D gene: .